This T cell receptor beta chain was captured in a study of T cell clonality in common variable immunodeficiency. Control and CVID samples contributed equal amounts of genomic DNA. Some clones are missing from TCRdb's copy, which holds only in-frame ones; the method was immunoSEQ multiplex PCR. This table holds 40,000 to 65,000 clones with no singletons; the top ten claim about 1.7%. Caucasian heritage predominated among both patients and controls. This clone was seen repeatedly, ten times or more. Its antigen is as yet unknown. The read finishes 3 residues shy of the CDR3 end, and the germline J gene is used to complete it. General study results and limits: T cell subpopulation sequencing would be needed to explain CVID clonality. Repertoire-complication correlations in CVID were limited by patient heterogeneity.

V lost 4 bases and J lost 6, with 20 bases in between. Per germline, CDR1 SGHVS and CDR2 FQNEAQ. This CDR3 has 16 amino acids. The receptor's source is a person between 18 and 70 years old in good health. Specimen: peripheral blood mononuclear cells. The rearrangement joins TRBV7-8 to TRBJ2-3, with a tentative D call TRBD1 (6 bases). Here the CDR3 reads CASSWGRGGTRDTQYF. The part of the CDR3 DNA that was read is TGTGCCAGCAGCTGGGGCAGGGGTGGGACCCGGGATACG.